This is a list of T cell receptor beta chains from one sample in a study of tumor-infiltrating lymphocytes in primary liver carcinoma. TCRdb reprocessed the multiplex PCR reads with MiXCR, giving one entry per CDR3 protein. The table has tens of thousands of distinct CDR3 sequences, more than 60% seen once. The sample taken for sequencing was tumor-adjacent normal liver tissue. Receptors originate from a woman in her thirties with primary liver carcinoma and hepatitis B virus infection. Each CDR3 is given with its conserved first and last residue. The D gene is left open where the match is weak. The size field is filled for only some rows; it gives once, few, many or a size class.

j_call,v_call,clone_size,cdr3_length,d_call,cdr3_nt,cdr3_aa
TRBJ2-1,TRBV29-1,once,13,TRBD1,TGCAGCGTCCCCGACAGGGGGCTCCGGGAGCAGTTCTTC,CSVPDRGLREQFF
TRBJ2-7,TRBV29-1,NA,13,TRBD1,TGCAGCGTTGAAACACAGGGGGCCTACGAACAGTACTTC,CSVETQGAYEQYF
TRBJ1-2,TRBV6-1,NA,12,NA,TGTGCCAGCAGTAAAGGTCGATATGGCTACACCTTC,CASSKGRYGYTF
TRBJ2-7,TRBV14,NA,16,NA,TGTGCCAACAACCCGCGCAGGGGTTGGGGAACCTACGAGCAGTACTTC,CANNPRRGWGTYEQYF
TRBJ1-5,TRBV4-3,NA,15,NA,TGCGTCAGCAGCCAATATGGGGCGCGGGGTCAGCCCCAGCATTTT,CVSSQYGARGQPQHF
TRBJ1-2,TRBV28,few,14,NA,TGTGCCAGCAGTATCCCTTGGATAGGGGATGGCTACACCTTC,CASSIPWIGDGYTF
TRBJ2-7,TRBV6-1,NA,15,NA,TGTGCCGGCAGTGAAGGGGGAGGGGGCAGTTACGAGCAGTACTTC,CAGSEGGGGSYEQYF
TRBJ1-6,TRBV11-2,NA,16,NA,TGTGCCAGTAGCCCGAGTTTCGGGACCTTTAATTCACCCCTCCACTTT,CASSPSFGTFNSPLHF
TRBJ1-1,TRBV11-2,NA,17,TRBD1,TGTGTCAGCAGCTTATTCCCCCGGACAGGTATGAACACTGAAGCTTTCTTT,CVSSLFPRTGMNTEAFF
TRBJ1-2,TRBV28,few,15,NA,TGTGCCAGCACCTATTCTTCTGTAGGGGAAGGCGGCTACACCTTC,CASTYSSVGEGGYTF
TRBJ1-2,TRBV12-3/TRBV12-4,NA,13,NA,TGTGTCAGCAGTTTCTCCCAATGGGATGGCTACACTTTC,CVSSFSQWDGYTF
TRBJ2-3,TRBV11-2,NA,16,NA,TGTGCCAGTAATCGCAGGGGGGGCCTGAGCACAGATACGCAGTATTTT,CASNRRGGLSTDTQYF
TRBJ2-1,TRBV12-3/TRBV12-4,NA,14,NA,TGTGCCAGCAGTTCCCGACTATTCTTTTATGAGTATTTCTTC,CASSSRLFFYEYFF
TRBJ2-7,TRBV6-2/TRBV6-3,NA,15,TRBD2,TGTGCCAGCAGCCGGGGGGGCTCTACCTCATACGAGCAGTACTTC,CASSRGGSTSYEQYF
TRBJ1-4,TRBV29-1,once,14,NA,TGCAGCGTTGGAAGTTCAGGGCGAAATGGGAAACTGTTTTTT,CSVGSSGRNGKLFF
TRBJ2-1,TRBV11-2,medium-sized,18,NA,TGTGCCAGCAGCTTACGTAGCGGCCACTCGCCTTCCTACAATGAGCAGTTCTTC,CASSLRSGHSPSYNEQFF
TRBJ2-7,TRBV6-5,few,13,NA,TGTGCCAGCATAGCGGCAGGGACCTACGAGCGGTACTTC,CASIAAGTYERYF
TRBJ2-5,TRBV12-5,NA,17,TRBD2,TGTGCCAGTGGTTTGCCGAGAGCGGGAGTCGTGCAAGAGACCCAGTACTTC,CASGLPRAGVVQETQYF
TRBJ2-1,TRBV6-5,NA,12,NA,TGTGTCAGCAATCCCGGTAGCCCTGAGCAGTTCTTC,CVSNPGSPEQFF
TRBJ2-7,TRBV5-1,NA,13,NA,TGCGCCAGCAGCCGGGACAAGACCTATGAGCAGTACTTC,CASSRDKTYEQYF
TRBJ2-3,TRBV5-4,few,16,NA,TGTGCCGGCAGCTTTGGGTTTTGCACCCCCACAGATACGCAGTATTTT,CAGSFGFCTPTDTQYF
TRBJ2-1,TRBV28,many,12,NA,TGTGCCAGCAGTTTAAATGTGAATGAGCAGTTCTTC,CASSLNVNEQFF
TRBJ2-1,TRBV6-2/TRBV6-3,NA,11,NA,TGTGCCAGCAGTCTTTACAATGTGCAGTTCTTC,CASSLYNVQFF
TRBJ1-5,TRBV6-2/TRBV6-3,NA,15,NA,TGTGCCAGCGGGGAAGGTCGTGGGAGCAATCAGCCCCAGCATTTT,CASGEGRGSNQPQHF
TRBJ1-2,TRBV6-5,NA,13,TRBD1,TGTGCCAGCACTTGGACAGGGGGCAATGGCTACATCTTC,CASTWTGGNGYIF
TRBJ2-1,TRBV4-1,NA,15,NA,TGCGCCAGCAGCCAAGTCGAGAGGTCCCTCAACGGGCAGTTCTTC,CASSQVERSLNGQFF
TRBJ2-2,TRBV28,NA,13,NA,TGTGCCAGTGAGAAAGGGGGAGCCGTGGAGCTGTTTTTT,CASEKGGAVELFF
TRBJ2-7,TRBV6-2/TRBV6-3,NA,14,TRBD1,TGTGCCAGCAGCAACGGGACAGATTCTTACGAGCAGTACTTC,CASSNGTDSYEQYF
TRBJ1-2,TRBV25-1,NA,13,NA,TGTGCCAGTGAATGGTTCAGGTACTATGGCTACACCTTC,CASEWFRYYGYTF
TRBJ2-2,TRBV4-2,NA,15,NA,TGTGCCAGCACTCAAGGAAGAGGGGACACCGGTGAGCTCTTTTTT,CASTQGRGDTGELFF
TRBJ2-2,TRBV7-8,NA,17,TRBD2,TGTGCCAGCAGCTTACGGACTAGCGGGGCGAACGCCGGGGAGCTGTTCTTT,CASSLRTSGANAGELFF
TRBJ1-2,TRBV11-2,NA,13,NA,TGTACCAGCAGCATTAGACAGTCCTATGGCTACACTTTC,CTSSIRQSYGYTF
TRBJ1-3,TRBV6-5,many,14,NA,TGTGCCAGCAGTTACGCCCCCTCTGGAAACACCATATATTTT,CASSYAPSGNTIYF
TRBJ2-7,TRBV11-1,NA,14,NA,TGTGCCAGCAGCTTAGTGACGGCCTTCTACGGGCAATACTTC,CASSLVTAFYGQYF
TRBJ1-6,TRBV6-5,many,19,NA,TGTGCCAGCAGCCGCAACCCCGGCGGGGGGGCGGGCGGTGCATCACCCCTCCACTTT,CASSRNPGGGAGGASPLHF
TRBJ2-1,TRBV19,NA,15,NA,TGTGCCAGTAACGACAAGGGGGGAACATACAATGAGCAGTTCTTC,CASNDKGGTYNEQFF
TRBJ2-6,TRBV6-2/TRBV6-3,NA,16,TRBD1,TGTGCCAGAAGCCGGACAGGCGTCTCTGGGGCCAACGTCCTGACTTTC,CARSRTGVSGANVLTF
TRBJ1-2,TRBV29-1,once,13,NA,TGCATCGCTGGGGGGACCGGTCTTCTTGGCTACACCTTC,CIAGGTGLLGYTF
TRBJ1-2,TRBV7-9,NA,16,NA,TGTGCCAGCAGCTTAGCGTCCCGAAACCAGACGAATGGCTACACCTTC,CASSLASRNQTNGYTF
TRBJ2-1,TRBV15,NA,16,NA,TGTGGCACCAGCATAGATTACAGGAGCTCCTACAACGAGCAGTTCTTC,CGTSIDYRSSYNEQFF
TRBJ1-1,TRBV11-1,NA,14,NA,TGTGCCAGCAGCTTCGGGCAGGAGTACACTGAAGCCTTCTTT,CASSFGQEYTEAFF
TRBJ2-7,TRBV6-5,NA,16,NA,TGTGCCAGCAGTTACTCGGTGGGACAAGGACTTTACGAGCAGTACTTC,CASSYSVGQGLYEQYF
TRBJ1-1,TRBV11-2,NA,11,TRBD1,TGCGCCAGCAGCCCCGGGACAGGAGCTCTCTTT,CASSPGTGALF
TRBJ2-6,TRBV5-6,NA,17,NA,TGTGCCAGCAGCCAGGAATGCAGCTCCTCTGGGGCCAACGTCCTGACTTTC,CASSQECSSSGANVLTF
TRBJ2-7,TRBV12-3/TRBV12-4,once,11,NA,TGTGCCATCGCCAGGACCCTTCAGCAGTACTTC,CAIARTLQQYF
TRBJ2-6,TRBV2,few,16,NA,TGTGCCAGCAGTGAAGAGAGGGCTCCTGGGGTCAACGTCCTGACTTTC,CASSEERAPGVNVLTF
TRBJ1-5,TRBV7-2,NA,15,NA,TGTGCCAGCAGCTTATTCGGGGGGTATGATCAGCGCCAGCATTTT,CASSLFGGYDQRQHF
TRBJ2-7,TRBV6-5,NA,12,NA,TGTGCCAGCAGCCAGACAGTGAACGAACAGTACTTC,CASSQTVNEQYF
TRBJ1-1,TRBV7-9,NA,11,NA,TGTGCCAGCAGCTTAGAGACTAAAGTTTTCTTT,CASSLETKVFF